These 23 T cell receptor beta chains share one sample of origin, sequenced in a study of T cells in Graves' hyperthyroidism and ophthalmopathy. Amplification of TCR beta CDR3 regions was performed using RNA transcripts as template. An initial round of RT-PCR targeting the TCR CDR3 relied on the HTBI primer set. TCRdb recomputed calls from the multiplex PCR reads with MiXCR, one row per CDR3 protein. The sample contains some 560,000 distinct CDR3 sequences, 14% of which appear only once. The sample consisted of blood. The receptors originated from a woman aged 40 to 50 with Graves' hyperthyroidism.

This clonotype came up many times. V is TRBV24-1 and J is TRBJ2-3; TRBD1 agrees at 11 bases. Germline CDR1 and CDR2: KGHDR and SFDVKD. V trimming: 4 bases; J trimming: 4 bases; junction bases outside the gene matches: 6. There are 16 residues in the CDR3. The CDR3 protein is CATSDPDRGHPDTQYF. In DNA form, the CDR3 reads TGTGCCACCAGTGACCCGGACAGGGGGCACCCAGATACGCAGTATTTT.

The genes are TRBV9 and TRBJ1-5; weak D call: TRBD1 (6 bases). The CDR3 is 15 residues long. CDR1 SGDLS and CDR2 YYNGEE come from the germline V gene. Trimming took off 0 bases at V and 6 bases at J, with 13 bases between the two ends. The DNA for the CDR3 is TGTGCCAGCAGCGTAGCGGGACATATCAGTCAGCCCCAGCATTTT. As protein: CASSVAGHISQPQHF. The whole variable domain, remainder taken from reference TRBV9 and TRBJ1-5, is DSGVTQTPKHLITATGQRVTLRCSPRSGDLSVYWYQQSLDQGLQFLIQYYNGEERAKGNILERFSAQQFPDLHSELNLSSLELGDSALYFCASSVAGHISQPQHFGDGTRLSIL.

This clonotype was picked up many times. The genes are TRBV3-1 and TRBJ2-1; no reliable D call. V was cut by 0 bases and J by 4 bases, with 4 bases left in between. Per germline, CDR1 LGHDT and CDR2 YNNKEL (reference sequence). The CDR3 is 13 residues long. The CDR3 sequence is CASSQDYYNEQFF. The DNA of the CDR3 is TGTGCCAGCAGCCAAGACTATTACAATGAGCAGTTCTTC.

The chain couples TRBV5-1 to TRBJ2-7, with TRBD1 matching over 10 bases. V lost 8 bases to trimming and J lost 3 bases; unmatched junction nucleotides: 14. The CDR3 totals 16 residues. Germline V CDR1 and CDR2: SGHRS, YFSETQ. As DNA, the CDR3 is TGCGCCAGTTACCCTAAGACAGGGGGCGGATTCTACGAGCAGTACTTC. This gives the protein CASYPKTGGGFYEQYF. The full variable domain, rest sourced from reference TRBV5-1 and TRBJ2-7, is KAGVTQTPRYLIKTRGQQVTLSCSPISGHRSVSWYQQTPGQGLQFLFEYFSETQRNKGNFPGRFSGRQFSNSRSEMNVSTLELGDSALYLCASYPKTGGGFYEQYFGPGTRLTVT.

This sequence joins TRBV19 and TRBJ1-1, with D unresolved. Germline CDR1 is LNHDA and CDR2 is SQIVND (reference sequence). Trimming removed 1 base from V and 0 bases from J, with 6 bases in between. This CDR3 has 14 residues. The CDR3 region is CASSIGWLNTEAFF. The CDR3 DNA sequence: TGTGCCAGTAGTATAGGTTGGTTGAACACTGAAGCTTTCTTT.

This clonotype showed up just once. The V gene is TRBV4-2, the J gene TRBJ2-3; no clear D gene. Trimming pared 0 bases from V and 2 bases from J, leaving 15 bases between. Germline lookup yields CDR1 LGHNA and CDR2 YNFKEQ. The CDR3 has 17 amino acids. CDR3 in amino acids: CASSQDGPFGPTDTQYF. CDR3 sequence (DNA): TGTGCCAGCAGCCAAGATGGGCCTTTTGGACCCACAGATACGCAGTATTTT.

The chain is built from TRBV9 and TRBJ2-1, with 7 bases lining up with TRBD2. Per germline, CDR1 SGDLS and CDR2 YYNGEE. After removal of 7 bases from V and 7 bases from J, the junction contained 8 bases not matched to a gene. The CDR3 has 13 residues. In DNA form, the CDR3 reads TGTGCCAGCGCGGGAGCGGTCAAGAATGAGCAGTTCTTC. Translation gives CASAGAVKNEQFF.

This clonotype was detected ten times or more. This chain uses TRBV20-1 with TRBJ2-1; TRBD2 matches at 9 bases. Germline CDR1 and CDR2: DFQATT and SNEGSKA (reference sequence). Trimming removed 5 bases from V and 1 base from J; junction bases left unmatched: 15. There are 18 residues in the CDR3. The DNA of the CDR3 is TGCAGTGCTTCCCCTGGAGCGGGAGGCTCGATATCCTACAATGAGCAGTTCTTC. This gives the protein CSASPGAGGSISYNEQFF.

This clonotype was counted at least ten times. The genes are TRBV28 and TRBJ2-7; 15 nucleotides agree with TRBD2. The CDR3 contains 16 residues. Germline values: CDR1 MDHEN, CDR2 SYDVKM. The J segment lost 2 bases and the V segment lost 5 bases, leaving 4 bases of the junction unmatched. CDR3 amino acids: CASSPRTSGRAYEQYF. The CDR3 nucleotides read TGTGCCAGCAGTCCGCGGACTAGCGGGAGGGCCTACGAGCAGTACTTC.

The chain carries TRBV9 and TRBJ2-7; 11 bases fit TRBD2. Germline V gene sequence: CDR1 SGDLS, CDR2 YYNGEE. J lost 2 bases, V lost 2 bases, and 0 bases had no gene match. CDR3 length: 14 residues. The CDR3 coding sequence is TGTGCCAGCAGCGTGGGACTAGCGGCCTACGAGCAGTACTTC. It specifies CASSVGLAAYEQYF.

In this sample, this clonotype turned up a few times. The V call is TRBV12-3 or TRBV12-4, the J call TRBJ2-2; D gene unclear. Trimming stripped 6 bases from V and 6 bases from J, with 17 bases between. This CDR3 contains 15 residues. CDR3 amino acids: CASSHTLLVAGELFF. CDR3 nucleotides: TGTGCCAGCAGCCACACATTATTAGTCGCCGGGGAGCTGTTTTTT.

This clonotype was counted a few times. Germline and junction disagree at one end, which may indicate a read error. The chain is built from TRBV12-3 or TRBV12-4 and TRBJ2-3; D gene uncertain. This CDR3 has 14 amino acids. The CDR3 reads CASSLAVSTDTRYF. CDR3 in DNA: TGTGCCAGCAGTTTAGCGGTTAGCACAGATACGCGGTATTTT.

V is TRBV20-1 and J is TRBJ2-7, with 7 bases matching TRBD2. The CDR3 sequence is 11 residues long. Germline loops: CDR1 DFQATT, CDR2 SNEGSKA (reference sequence). The ends lost 6 bases at V and 4 bases at J; junction bases unmatched: 3. CDR3 nucleotide sequence: TGCAGTGCCTTTAGCGGGTACGAGCAGTACTTC. This encodes CSAFSGYEQYF.

This clonotype was observed a handful of times. A much more abundant neighbour one base away suggests this may be a read error. The chain recombines TRBV28 with TRBJ2-7; 8 nucleotides match TRBD2. Germline values: CDR1 MDHEN, CDR2 SYDVKM. Germline trimming cut 11 bases from V and 3 bases from J; bases unmatched to any gene: 9. The CDR3 sequence is 13 residues long. The chain's CDR3 is CAGKRGGDYEQYF. The DNA of the CDR3 is TGTGCCGGCAAACGGGGGGGGGACTACGAGCAGTACTTC.

In its sample, this clonotype was seen many times. The chain has TRBV28 and TRBJ2-3; 8 bases align to TRBD2. The CDR3 extends over 15 amino acids. CDR1 is MDHEN and CDR2 is SYDVKM in the germline V gene. V shed 4 bases and J 4 bases; nucleotides not matched to a gene: 7. The CDR3 DNA is TGTGCCAGCAGTTCGGGACTAGTTTCCGCAGATACGCAGTATTTT. This gives the protein CASSSGLVSADTQYF. Variable domain in full (rest from reference TRBV28 and TRBJ2-3): DVKVTQSSRYLVKRTGEKVFLECVQDMDHENMFWYRQDPGLGLRLIYFSYDVKMKEKGDIPEGYSVSREKKERFSLILESASTNQTSMYLCASSSGLVSADTQYFGPGTRLTVL.

In its sample, this clonotype was seen a few times. The V gene is TRBV6-5, the J gene TRBJ1-5; D call uncertain. CDR1 is MNHEY, CDR2 SVGAGI, per germline. V was trimmed by 2 bases and J by 2 bases, leaving 10 bases between them. CDR3 length: 15 residues. The CDR3: CASSYGRWGNQPQHF. CDR3 coding DNA: TGTGCCAGCAGTTACGGGCGGTGGGGCAATCAGCCCCAGCATTTT.

This clonotype was recorded many times. V is TRBV7-9 and J is TRBJ2-2, with 9 nucleotides matching TRBD1. Per germline, CDR1 SEHNR and CDR2 FQNEAQ (reference sequence). The ends lost 1 base at V and 5 bases at J; junction bases unmatched: 2. This CDR3 is 15 amino acids long. As DNA, the CDR3 is TGTGCCAGCAGCTTAGATGGACAGGGGACCGGGGAGCTGTTTTTT. Its protein is CASSLDGQGTGELFF. The full variable domain, in which reference TRBV7-9 and TRBJ2-2 provide the parts outside the CDR3, is DTGVSQNPRHKITKRGQNVTFRCDPISEHNRLYWYRQTLGQGPEFLTYFQNEAQLEKSRLLSDRFSAERPKGSFSTLEIQRTEQGDSAMYLCASSLDGQGTGELFFGEGSRLTVL.

The CDR3: CASKLQGASSYNEQFF. In nucleotides, the CDR3 is TGTGCCAGCAAATTACAGGGGGCAAGCTCCTACAATGAGCAGTTCTTC. The chain is built from TRBV6-1 and TRBJ2-1, with 9 bases matching TRBD1. Per the germline V gene, CDR1 is MNHNS and CDR2 is SASEGT. This CDR3 has 16 residues. The trim removed 7 bases at V and 0 bases at J, leaving 7 bases unmatched.

This chain links TRBV6-1 with TRBJ1-4, with unresolved D. CDR1 and CDR2 from the germline V gene are MNHNS and SASEGT. Trimming took 5 bases from V and 8 from J, leaving 15 bases between them. CDR3 length: 14 residues. CDR3 region: CASSSPSSWEKLFF. CDR3 nucleotides: TGTGCCAGCAGTTCGCCCTCATCCTGGGAAAAACTGTTTTTT.

This sequence joins TRBV3-1 and TRBJ2-2; 8 bases agree with TRBD2. The germline V gene encodes CDR1 LGHDT and CDR2 YNNKEL (reference sequence). Trimming took 4 bases from V and 2 from J; bases not matched to a gene: 6. CDR3 length equals 16 residues. This chain's CDR3 is CASSPGGGLNTGELFF. For the CDR3, the DNA is TGTGCCAGCAGCCCCGGCGGGGGGCTCAACACCGGGGAGCTGTTTTTT. Full variable domain (remainder filled in from reference TRBV3-1 and TRBJ2-2): DTAVSQTPKYLVTQMGNDKSIKCEQNLGHDTMYWYKQDSKKFLKIMFSYNNKELIINETVPNRFSPKSPDKAHLNLHINSLELGDSAVYFCASSPGGGLNTGELFFGEGSRLTVL.

CDR3 protein: CASSPQSTGLRTEAFF. CDR3 nucleotides: TGTGCCAGCAGTCCCCAATCGACGGGATTACGGACTGAAGCTTTCTTT. The gene calls are TRBV27 and TRBJ1-1; D unclear. The germline V and J ends were trimmed by 5 bases and 5 bases, with 21 bases remaining between them. The CDR3 has 16 residues. CDR1 and CDR2 (germline): MNHEY, SMNVEV (reference sequence).

This clonotype was seen a few times. V usage is TRBV12-3 or TRBV12-4 and J usage is TRBJ1-2, with a weak D call TRBD1 (5 bases). Trimming shortened V by 5 bases and J by 6 bases, and 13 bases separated the two germline ends. CDR3 size: 13 residues. As DNA, the CDR3 is TGTGCCAGCAGTCCACAGGTGAGGAATGGCTACACCTTC. Its protein product is CASSPQVRNGYTF.

This sequence joins TRBV29-1 and TRBJ1-2; no definite D call. Trimming took off 3 bases at V and 6 bases at J, with 5 bases between the two ends. CDR3 size: 10 residues. From germline, CDR1 is SQVTM and CDR2 ANQGSEA. CDR3 amino acids: CSVDINGYTF. Written as DNA, the CDR3 is TGCAGCGTTGATATAAATGGCTACACCTTC.